Sequencing of this T cell receptor beta chain was carried out in a study of control samples from healthy donors and cancer patients. The repertoire was sequenced with immunoSEQ multiplex PCR; TCRdb's copy has only in-frame clones and lacks some. The sample contains about 78,000 clones, approximately 88% of which appear only once. Per the germline V gene, CDR1 is SGDLS and CDR2 is YYNGEE. This CDR3 comprises 17 residues. V dropped 0 bases and J dropped 1 base, with 16 bases sitting between them. This chain uses TRBV9 with TRBJ2-5; TRBD1 might be the D (6 bases). Specimen: blood. This receptor was taken from a woman aged 60-75 years in good health. CDR3 sequence: CASSVATGHQTQETQYF. For the CDR3, the DNA is TGTGCCAGCAGCGTAGCTACGGGACATCAAACCCAAGAGACCCAGTACTTC. Filled out from reference TRBV9 and TRBJ2-5, the complete variable domain reads DSGVTQTPKHLITATGQRVTLRCSPRSGDLSVYWYQQSLDQGLQFLIQYYNGEERAKGNILERFSAQQFPDLHSELNLSSLELGDSALYFCASSVATGHQTQETQYFGPGTRLLVL.